This TCR beta chain was sequenced for a study of blood T cell repertoires in COVID-19. Study details: Acute-phase and convalescent COVID-19 samples originated in the United States, Italy and Spain.

Deletions cut 2 bases from V and 6 bases from J, with 6 bases between. The CDR3 is 11 amino acids. Looked up from germline, CDR1 is SGHRS and CDR2 is YFSETQ. The method was immunoSEQ multiplex PCR; TCRdb's version includes in-frame clones alone and lacks a portion of them. Of approximately 170,000 clones listed, under 90% are singletons. The specimen sequenced was peripheral blood. This receptor was obtained from a woman of 80 years or more with active or convalescent COVID-19. This chain links TRBV5-1 with TRBJ2-7, with D possibly matching TRBD1 (5 bases). CDR3 in amino acids: CASSLRGEQYF. The CDR3 DNA sequence: TGCGCCAGCAGCTTAAGGGGCGAGCAGTACTTC. Complete variable domain (other parts from reference TRBV5-1 and TRBJ2-7): KAGVTQTPRYLIKTRGQQVTLSCSPISGHRSVSWYQQTPGQGLQFLFEYFSETQRNKGNFPGRFSGRQFSNSRSEMNVSTLELGDSALYLCASSLRGEQYFGPGTRLTVT.